This passage covers 19 T cell receptor beta chains from one sample sequenced in a study of blood T cell repertoires in COVID-19. Assay: immunoSEQ multiplex PCR; the TCRdb copy retains only in-frame clones and omits some. The top ten clones hold 1.2% to 1.5% of a sample with a few hundred thousand clones, approximately 90% of them seen once. Sequenced input: PBMCs or T cells enriched from blood (not recorded which). The receptor set was obtained from a woman aged 18-29 years who had been exposed to COVID-19.

CDR3 nucleotide sequence: TGTGCCAGCTCACCGATTGGGCCGGATAATTCACCCCTCCACTTT. Protein: CASSPIGPDNSPLHF. The chain is built from TRBV18 and TRBJ1-6; no clear D gene. Trimming took 3 bases from V and 5 from J, leaving 11 bases between them. The germline gives CDR1 KGHSH, CDR2 LQKENI. This CDR3 has 15 residues. The variable domain in full, with the rest retrieved from reference TRBV18 and TRBJ1-6, is NAGVMQNPRHLVRRRGQEARLRCSPMKGHSHVYWYRQLPEEGLKFMVYLQKENIIDESGMPKERFSAEFPKEGPSILRIQQVVRGDSAAYFCASSPIGPDNSPLHFGNGTRLTVT.

V gene TRBV5-5 combines with J gene TRBJ1-2; TRBD1 is a possible D gene (5 bases). Germline-derived CDR1 and CDR2 are SGHKS and YYEKEE (reference sequence). The CDR3 is made up of 14 amino acids. Deletions cut 2 bases from V and 4 bases from J, with 12 bases between. CDR3 protein: CASSFRQGLYGYTF. CDR3 DNA: TGTGCCAGCAGCTTTCGTCAGGGCCTCTATGGCTACACCTTC.

The rearrangement joins TRBV21-1 to TRBJ1-6. TRBV21-1 is tagged as a pseudogene. The CDR3 sequence is 16 residues long. The CDR3 is CASSSKWSSYNSPLHF. The CDR3 region has the DNA TGTGCCAGCAGCAGTAAGTGGAGCTCCTATAATTCACCCCTCCACTTT.

The chain uses TRBV28 and TRBJ1-5; D not resolved. Trimming removed 5 bases from V and 7 bases from J, with 6 bases in between. The CDR3 has 11 amino acids. Germline values: CDR1 MDHEN, CDR2 SYDVKM. CDR3 sequence reads: CASSTLQPQHF. CDR3 DNA: TGTGCCAGCAGTACCCTACAGCCCCAGCATTTT.

The chain carries TRBV3-1 (or the pseudogene TRBV3-2) and TRBJ2-7; the match to TRBD2 covers 11 bases. The trim removed 6 bases at V and 4 bases at J, leaving 8 bases unmatched. The CDR3 runs to 15 residues. Per germline, CDR1 LGHDT and CDR2 YNNKEL (reference sequence). The CDR3 is CASRGGTSGIYEQYF. CDR3 coding DNA: TGTGCCAGCAGGGGGGGGACTAGCGGAATTTACGAGCAGTACTTC.

This chain connects TRBV20-1 to TRBJ1-2, with D possibly TRBD1 on 5 matching bases. Trimming cost V 3 bases and J 0 bases, with 11 bases left between them. CDR1 and CDR2 from the germline V gene are DFQATT and SNEGSKA (reference sequence). The CDR3 has 14 amino acids. DNA for the CDR3: TGCAGTGCTAGTACGGGGGGGGCTAACTATGGCTACACCTTC. Its translation: CSASTGGANYGYTF.

The chain couples TRBV5-4 to TRBJ2-3, with D maybe TRBD2 (6 bases). With 4 bases removed from V and 0 bases from J, the gap between germline ends came to 12 bases. The CDR3 runs 15 residues. Germline V lookup: CDR1 SGHNT, CDR2 YYREEE (reference sequence). DNA for the CDR3: TGTGCCAGCAGCACGGGACTGACTAGCACAGATACGCAGTATTTT. This sequence encodes CASSTGLTSTDTQYF. The whole variable domain, remainder taken from reference TRBV5-4 and TRBJ2-3, is ETGVTQSPTHLIKTRGQQVTLRCSSQSGHNTVSWYQQALGQGPQFIFQYYREEENGRGNFPPRFSGLQFPNYSSELNVNALELDDSALYLCASSTGLTSTDTQYFGPGTRLTVL.

V is TRBV30 and J is TRBJ2-4, with 7 bases aligning to TRBD2. The CDR3 has 11 residues. The germline V gene has CDR1 GTSNPN and CDR2 SVGIG (reference sequence). V shed 6 bases and J 7 bases; nucleotides not matched to a gene: 3. CDR3 loop: CACLRGNIQYF. As DNA, the CDR3 is TGTGCCTGCTTGCGGGGGAACATTCAGTACTTC.

The gene calls are TRBV6-5 and TRBJ2-3; possibly TRBD1 for D (5 bases). This CDR3 comprises 16 residues. V lost 2 bases and J 0 bases, leaving 12 bases between the germline ends. Germline CDR1 reads MNHEY; CDR2 reads SVGAGI. CDR3 nucleotides: TGTGCCAGCAGTTACGGGCGGACACCTAGCACAGATACGCAGTATTTT. It codes for CASSYGRTPSTDTQYF.

The J gene is TRBJ2-7, the V gene TRBV6-1, with 8 bases aligning to TRBD2. CDR1 is MNHNS and CDR2 is SASEGT in the germline V gene. The CDR3 runs to 15 residues. The trim removed 1 base at V and 5 bases at J, leaving 7 bases unmatched. The CDR3 is CASSEGSGTRHEQYF. As DNA, the CDR3 is TGTGCCAGCAGTGAAGGATCCGGGACTAGACACGAGCAGTACTTC.

The chain has TRBV3-1 (or the pseudogene TRBV3-2) and TRBJ1-2; TRBD1 is a possible D gene (5 bases). Trimming cost V 2 bases and J 7 bases, with 11 bases left between them. This CDR3 is 13 amino acids long. Per the germline V gene, CDR1 is LGHDT and CDR2 is YNNKEL (reference sequence). The CDR3 sequence: CASSQQGLSGYTF. The CDR3 coding sequence is TGTGCCAGCAGCCAACAGGGCCTCAGTGGCTACACCTTC.

The V gene is TRBV3-1 (or the pseudogene TRBV3-2), the J gene TRBJ2-7; D gene uncertain. Germline assignment: CDR1 LGHDT and CDR2 YNNKEL (reference sequence). The ends were cut back, 3 bases at V and 2 bases at J, with 5 bases in the middle. CDR3 length: 12 amino acids. The CDR3: CASSHRTYEQYF. The CDR3 coding sequence is TGTGCCAGCAGCCACAGGACCTACGAGCAGTACTTC.

V and J are TRBV7-9 and TRBJ2-7; D call uncertain. This CDR3 contains 13 residues. CDR1 is SEHNR and CDR2 is FQNEAQ in the germline V gene (reference sequence). Deletions cut 2 bases from V and 4 bases from J, with 9 bases between. The CDR3, as DNA: TGTGCCAGCAGCTTATCGGTGGTTTACGAGCAGTACTTC. Amino acids: CASSLSVVYEQYF.

The CDR3 DNA is TGTGCCAGCAGCCTTCAGGGGCCAGATACGCAGTATTTT. Protein sequence: CASSLQGPDTQYF. The rearrangement joins TRBV7-2 to TRBJ2-3; perhaps TRBD1 as D (6 bases). The V end lost 5 bases, the J end lost 4 bases, and 10 bases lay between the germline ends. Germline values: CDR1 SGHTA, CDR2 FQGNSA. The CDR3 is 13 amino acids. The variable domain in full, completed from reference TRBV7-2 and TRBJ2-3, reads GAGVSQSPSNKVTEKGKDVELRCDPISGHTALYWYRQSLGQGLEFLIYFQGNSAPDKSGLPSDRFSAERTGGSVSTLTIQRTQQEDSAVYLCASSLQGPDTQYFGPGTRLTVL.

The chain has TRBV10-3 and TRBJ1-5, with D perhaps TRBD1 (5 bases). The germline CDR1 and CDR2 sequences are ENHRY and SYGVKD. Trimming shortened V by 5 bases and J by 2 bases, and 10 bases separated the two germline ends. The CDR3 extends over 14 amino acids. In DNA, the CDR3 is TGTGCCATCAGTCCGCAGGGCGGCAATCAGCCCCAGCATTTT. Protein: CAISPQGGNQPQHF.

This clone has more than one count but fewer than ten. The rearrangement uses TRBV7-9 and TRBJ1-4; D might be TRBD1 (5 bases). The CDR3 has 12 amino acids. Trimming stripped 4 bases from V and 10 bases from J, with 10 bases between. The germline V gene has CDR1 SEHNR and CDR2 FQNEAQ (reference sequence). The CDR3 sequence: CASSSMGGKLFF. Here the CDR3 DNA reads TGTGCCAGCAGCTCTATGGGGGGAAAACTGTTTTTT.

This chain uses TRBV2 with TRBJ2-6, with 9 bases fitting TRBD1. The trim removed 10 bases at V and 1 base at J, leaving 11 bases unmatched. The CDR3 loop spans 17 amino acids. Germline CDR1 reads SNHLY; CDR2 reads FYNNEI. CDR3 DNA: TGTGCCACAAACCCCGGGACAGGGACTTCTGGGGCCAACGTCCTGACTTTC. Its translation is CATNPGTGTSGANVLTF.

The chain joins TRBV9 to TRBJ2-1, with 11 positions matching TRBD1. CDR3 size: 15 residues. Looked up from germline, CDR1 is SGDLS and CDR2 is YYNGEE. J lost 7 bases, V lost 5 bases, and 8 bases had no gene match. CDR3 loop: CASRATGQGGNEQFF. The CDR3 nucleotides are TGTGCCAGCAGAGCGACGGGACAGGGGGGGAATGAGCAGTTCTTC.

CDR3 bases: TGCGCCAGCAGCACAGAACAGGGACCAACTAATGAAAAACTGTTTTTT. Translated, it gives CASSTEQGPTNEKLFF. The V gene is TRBV5-1, the J gene TRBJ1-4; possible D gene TRBD1, 6 bases. Germline assignment: CDR1 SGHRS and CDR2 YFSETQ. The V end lost 4 bases, the J end lost 0 bases, and 13 bases lay between the germline ends. CDR3 length: 16 residues.